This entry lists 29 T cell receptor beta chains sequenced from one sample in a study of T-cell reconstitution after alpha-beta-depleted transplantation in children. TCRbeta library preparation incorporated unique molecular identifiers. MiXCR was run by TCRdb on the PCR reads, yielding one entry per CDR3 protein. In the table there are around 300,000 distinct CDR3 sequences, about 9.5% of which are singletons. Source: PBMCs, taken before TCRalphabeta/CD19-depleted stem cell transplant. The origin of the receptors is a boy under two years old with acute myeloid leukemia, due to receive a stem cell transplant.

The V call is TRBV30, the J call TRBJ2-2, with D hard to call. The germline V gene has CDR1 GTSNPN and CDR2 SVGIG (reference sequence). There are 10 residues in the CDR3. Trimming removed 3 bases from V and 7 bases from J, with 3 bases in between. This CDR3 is CAWRGGELFF. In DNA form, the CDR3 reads TGTGCCTGGAGGGGCGGGGAGCTGTTTTTT.

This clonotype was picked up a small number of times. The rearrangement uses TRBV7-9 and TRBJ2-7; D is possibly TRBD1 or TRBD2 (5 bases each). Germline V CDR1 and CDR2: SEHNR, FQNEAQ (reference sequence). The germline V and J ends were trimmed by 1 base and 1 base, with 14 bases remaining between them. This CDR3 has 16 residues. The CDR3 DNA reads TGTGCCAGCAGCTTAGGAGGGGCAGAGAGGTCCTACGAGCAGTACTTC. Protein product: CASSLGGAERSYEQYF.

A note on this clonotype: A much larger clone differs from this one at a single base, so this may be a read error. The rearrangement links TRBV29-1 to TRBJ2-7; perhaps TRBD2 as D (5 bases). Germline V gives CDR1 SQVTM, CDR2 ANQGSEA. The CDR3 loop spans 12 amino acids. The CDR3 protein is CGVSEVSYEQYF. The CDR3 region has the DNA TGCGGCGTATCGGAGGTCTCCTACGAGCAGTACTTC.

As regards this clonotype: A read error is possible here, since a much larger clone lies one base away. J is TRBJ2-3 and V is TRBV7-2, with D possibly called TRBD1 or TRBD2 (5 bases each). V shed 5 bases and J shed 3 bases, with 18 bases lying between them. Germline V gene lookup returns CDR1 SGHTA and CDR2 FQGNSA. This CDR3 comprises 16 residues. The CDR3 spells CASSHYVGGQTDTQYF. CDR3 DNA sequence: TGTGCCAGCAGCCACTATGTTGGGGGTCAGACAGATACGCAGTATTTT.

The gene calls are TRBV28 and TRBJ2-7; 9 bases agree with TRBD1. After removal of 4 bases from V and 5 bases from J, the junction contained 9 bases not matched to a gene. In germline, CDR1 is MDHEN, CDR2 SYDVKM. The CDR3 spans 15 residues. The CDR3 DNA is TGTGCCAGCAGTTCTCCCGGGACAGGGTTACACGAGCAGTACTTC. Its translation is CASSSPGTGLHEQYF. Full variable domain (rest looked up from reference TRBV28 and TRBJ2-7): DVKVTQSSRYLVKRTGEKVFLECVQDMDHENMFWYRQDPGLGLRLIYFSYDVKMKEKGDIPEGYSVSREKKERFSLILESASTNQTSMYLCASSSPGTGLHEQYFGPGTRLTVT.

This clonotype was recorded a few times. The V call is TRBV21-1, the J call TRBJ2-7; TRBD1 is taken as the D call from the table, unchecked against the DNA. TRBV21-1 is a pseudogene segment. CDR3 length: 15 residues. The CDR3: CASSKEDITSYEQYF. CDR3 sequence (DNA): TGTGCCAGCAGCAAAGAGGACATTACCTCCTACGAGCAGTACTTC.

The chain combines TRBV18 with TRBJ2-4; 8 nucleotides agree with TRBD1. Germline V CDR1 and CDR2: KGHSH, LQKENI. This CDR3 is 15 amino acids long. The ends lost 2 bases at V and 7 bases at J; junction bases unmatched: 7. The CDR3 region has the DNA TGTGCCAGCTCACCAGAAAGGACAGGGAAGAACATTCAGTACTTC. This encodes CASSPERTGKNIQYF.

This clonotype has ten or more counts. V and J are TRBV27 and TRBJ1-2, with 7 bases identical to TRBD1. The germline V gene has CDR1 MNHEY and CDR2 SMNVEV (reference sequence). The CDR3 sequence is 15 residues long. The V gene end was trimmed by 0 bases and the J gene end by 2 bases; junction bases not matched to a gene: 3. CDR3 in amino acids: CASSLSPRGNYGYTF. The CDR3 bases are TGTGCCAGCAGTTTATCCCCCAGGGGGAACTATGGCTACACCTTC.

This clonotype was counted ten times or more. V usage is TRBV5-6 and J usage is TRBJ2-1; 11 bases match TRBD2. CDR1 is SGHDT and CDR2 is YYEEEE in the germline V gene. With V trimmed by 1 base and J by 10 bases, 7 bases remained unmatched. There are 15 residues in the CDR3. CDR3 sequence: CASSLQLAGVREQFF. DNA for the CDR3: TGTGCCAGCAGCTTGCAACTAGCGGGAGTAAGGGAGCAGTTCTTC.

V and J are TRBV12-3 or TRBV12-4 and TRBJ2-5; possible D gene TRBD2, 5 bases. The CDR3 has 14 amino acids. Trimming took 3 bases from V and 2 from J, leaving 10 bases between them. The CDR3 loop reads CASSLSGKQETQYF. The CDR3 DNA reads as TGTGCCAGCAGTTTGTCGGGGAAGCAAGAGACCCAGTACTTC.

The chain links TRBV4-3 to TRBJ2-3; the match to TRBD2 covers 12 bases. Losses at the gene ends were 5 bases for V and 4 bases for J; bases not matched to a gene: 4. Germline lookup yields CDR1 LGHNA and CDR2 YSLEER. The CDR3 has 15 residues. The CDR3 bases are TGCGCCAGCAGCTCCCTAGCGGGAGGGTCAGATACGCAGTATTTT. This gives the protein CASSSLAGGSDTQYF.

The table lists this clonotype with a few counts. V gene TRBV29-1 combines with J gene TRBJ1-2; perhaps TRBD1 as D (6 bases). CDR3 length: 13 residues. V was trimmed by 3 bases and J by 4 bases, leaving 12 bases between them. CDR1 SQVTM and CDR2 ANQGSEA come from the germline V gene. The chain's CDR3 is CSVDKGEAYGYTF. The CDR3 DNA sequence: TGCAGCGTTGACAAGGGGGAGGCCTATGGCTACACCTTC.

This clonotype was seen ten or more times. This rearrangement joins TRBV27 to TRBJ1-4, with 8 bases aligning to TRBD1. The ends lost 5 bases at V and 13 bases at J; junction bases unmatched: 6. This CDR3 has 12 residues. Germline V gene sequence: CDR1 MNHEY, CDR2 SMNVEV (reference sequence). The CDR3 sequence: CASSQQGEGLFF. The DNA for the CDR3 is TGTGCCAGCAGTCAACAGGGGGAAGGACTGTTTTTT.

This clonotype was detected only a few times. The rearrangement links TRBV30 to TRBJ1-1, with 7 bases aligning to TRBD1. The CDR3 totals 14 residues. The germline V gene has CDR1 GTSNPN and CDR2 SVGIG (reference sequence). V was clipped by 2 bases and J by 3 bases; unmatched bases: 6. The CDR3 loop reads CAWSSDRVDTEAFF. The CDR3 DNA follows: TGTGCCTGGAGTAGCGACAGGGTAGACACTGAAGCTTTCTTT.

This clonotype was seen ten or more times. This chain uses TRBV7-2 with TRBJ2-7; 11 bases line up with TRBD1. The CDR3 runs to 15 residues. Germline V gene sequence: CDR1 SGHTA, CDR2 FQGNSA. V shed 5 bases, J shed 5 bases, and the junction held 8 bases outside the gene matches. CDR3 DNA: TGTGCCAGCAGCCTGCGGACAGGGGGCTTGAACGAGCAGTACTTC. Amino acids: CASSLRTGGLNEQYF.

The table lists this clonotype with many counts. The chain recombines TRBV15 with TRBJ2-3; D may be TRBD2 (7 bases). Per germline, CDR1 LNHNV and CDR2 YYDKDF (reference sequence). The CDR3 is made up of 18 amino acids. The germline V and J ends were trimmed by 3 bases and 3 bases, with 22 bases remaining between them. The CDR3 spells CATSSFPEGGGQTDTQYF. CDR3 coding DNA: TGTGCCACCAGCAGTTTTCCCGAGGGGGGAGGGCAGACAGATACGCAGTATTTT.

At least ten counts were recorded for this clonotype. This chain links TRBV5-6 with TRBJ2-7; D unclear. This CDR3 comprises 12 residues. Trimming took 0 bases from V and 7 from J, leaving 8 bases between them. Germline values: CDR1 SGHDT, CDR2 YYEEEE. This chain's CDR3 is CASSLGTWEQYF. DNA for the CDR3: TGTGCCAGCAGCTTGGGGACGTGGGAGCAGTACTTC.

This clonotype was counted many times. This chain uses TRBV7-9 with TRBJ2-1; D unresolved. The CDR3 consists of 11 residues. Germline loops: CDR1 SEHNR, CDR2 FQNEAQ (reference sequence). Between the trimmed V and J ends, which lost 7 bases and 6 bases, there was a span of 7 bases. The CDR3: CASISGNEQFF. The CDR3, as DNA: TGTGCCAGCATAAGTGGCAATGAGCAGTTCTTC.

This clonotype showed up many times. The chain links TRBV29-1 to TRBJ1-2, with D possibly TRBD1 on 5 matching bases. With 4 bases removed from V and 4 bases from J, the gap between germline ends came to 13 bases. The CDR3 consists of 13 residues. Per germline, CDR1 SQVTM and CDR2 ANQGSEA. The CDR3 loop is CSVAKLGAYGYTF. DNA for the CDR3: TGCAGCGTTGCAAAACTAGGGGCCTATGGCTACACCTTC.

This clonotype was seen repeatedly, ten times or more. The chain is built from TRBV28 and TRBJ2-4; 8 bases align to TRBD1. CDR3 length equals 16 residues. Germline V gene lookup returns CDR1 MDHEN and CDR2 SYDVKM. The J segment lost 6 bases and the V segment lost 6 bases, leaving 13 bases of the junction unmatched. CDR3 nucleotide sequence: TGTGCCAGCAGCATATCCCGCCGGACAGGGCTAAACATTCAGTACTTC. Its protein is CASSISRRTGLNIQYF.

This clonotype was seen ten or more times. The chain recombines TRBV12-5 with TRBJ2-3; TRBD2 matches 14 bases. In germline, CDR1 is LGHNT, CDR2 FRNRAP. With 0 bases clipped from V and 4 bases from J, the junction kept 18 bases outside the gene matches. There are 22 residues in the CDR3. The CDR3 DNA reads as TGTGCTAGTGGTTTGGTACCATTGGGACTAGCGGGGGCAGACAGCGGCCCAGATACGCAGTATTTT. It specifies CASGLVPLGLAGADSGPDTQYF. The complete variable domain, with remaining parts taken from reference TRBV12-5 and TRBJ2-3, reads DARVTQTPRHKVTEMGQEVTMRCQPILGHNTVFWYRQTMMQGLELLAYFRNRAPLDDSGMPKDRFSAEMPDATLATLKIQPSEPRDSAVYFCASGLVPLGLAGADSGPDTQYFGPGTRLTVL.

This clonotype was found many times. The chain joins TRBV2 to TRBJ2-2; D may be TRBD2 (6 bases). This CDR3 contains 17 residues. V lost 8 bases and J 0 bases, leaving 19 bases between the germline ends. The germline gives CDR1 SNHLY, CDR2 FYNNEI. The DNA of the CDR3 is TGTGCCAGCGCCAACGGGCGCGGGGTACCGAACACCGGGGAGCTGTTTTTT. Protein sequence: CASANGRGVPNTGELFF.

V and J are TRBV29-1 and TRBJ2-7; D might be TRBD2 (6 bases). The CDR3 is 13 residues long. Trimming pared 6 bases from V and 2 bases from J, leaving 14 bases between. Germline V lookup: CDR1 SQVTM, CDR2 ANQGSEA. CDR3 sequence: CSVRRLGPYEQYF. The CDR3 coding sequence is TGCAGCGTCCGCCGACTAGGGCCCTACGAGCAGTACTTC.

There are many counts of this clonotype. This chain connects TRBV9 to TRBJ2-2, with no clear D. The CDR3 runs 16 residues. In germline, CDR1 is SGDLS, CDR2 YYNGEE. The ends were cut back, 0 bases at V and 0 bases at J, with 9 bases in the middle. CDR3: CASSVANSPNTGELFF. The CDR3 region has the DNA TGTGCCAGCAGCGTAGCTAACAGTCCGAACACCGGGGAGCTGTTTTTT.

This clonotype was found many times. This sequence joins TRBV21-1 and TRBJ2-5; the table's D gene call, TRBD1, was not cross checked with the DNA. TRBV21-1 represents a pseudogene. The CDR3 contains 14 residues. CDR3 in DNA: TGTGCCAGCAGCAAGACAGGGCTCCAAGAGACCCAGTACTTC. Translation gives CASSKTGLQETQYF.

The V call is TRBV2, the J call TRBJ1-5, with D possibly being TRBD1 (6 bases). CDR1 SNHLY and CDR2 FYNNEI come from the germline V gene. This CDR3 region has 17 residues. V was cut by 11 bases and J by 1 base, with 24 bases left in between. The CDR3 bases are TGTGCCTTCAGCCGAGACAGGTTTCGCAGGAGCAATCAGCCCCAGCATTTT. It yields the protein CAFSRDRFRRSNQPQHF. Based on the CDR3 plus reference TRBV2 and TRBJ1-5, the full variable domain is EPEVTQTPSHQVTQMGQEVILRCVPISNHLYFYWYRQILGQKVEFLVSFYNNEISEKSEIFDDQFSVERPDGSNFTLKIRSTKLEDSAMYFCAFSRDRFRRSNQPQHFGDGTRLSIL.

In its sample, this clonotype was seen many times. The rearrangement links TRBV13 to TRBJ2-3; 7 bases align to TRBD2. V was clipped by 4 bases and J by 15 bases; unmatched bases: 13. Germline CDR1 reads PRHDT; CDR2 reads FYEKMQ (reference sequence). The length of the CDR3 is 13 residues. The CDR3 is CASSSPVAGAAYF. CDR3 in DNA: TGTGCCAGCAGCTCCCCAGTGGCGGGAGCGGCATATTTT. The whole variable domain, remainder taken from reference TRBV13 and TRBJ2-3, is AAGVIQSPRHLIKEKRETATLKCYPIPRHDTVYWYQQGPGQDPQFLISFYEKMQSDKGSIPDRFSAQQFSDYHSELNMSSLELGDSALYFCASSSPVAGAAYFGPGTRLTVL.

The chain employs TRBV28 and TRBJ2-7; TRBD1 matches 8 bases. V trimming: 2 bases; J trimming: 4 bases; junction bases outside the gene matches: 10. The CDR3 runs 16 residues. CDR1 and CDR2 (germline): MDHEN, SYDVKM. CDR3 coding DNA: TGTGCCAGCAGTTTAGATCCCCGGACAGGGAGGTACGAGCAGTACTTC. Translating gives CASSLDPRTGRYEQYF. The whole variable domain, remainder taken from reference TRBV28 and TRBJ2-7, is DVKVTQSSRYLVKRTGEKVFLECVQDMDHENMFWYRQDPGLGLRLIYFSYDVKMKEKGDIPEGYSVSREKKERFSLILESASTNQTSMYLCASSLDPRTGRYEQYFGPGTRLTVT.

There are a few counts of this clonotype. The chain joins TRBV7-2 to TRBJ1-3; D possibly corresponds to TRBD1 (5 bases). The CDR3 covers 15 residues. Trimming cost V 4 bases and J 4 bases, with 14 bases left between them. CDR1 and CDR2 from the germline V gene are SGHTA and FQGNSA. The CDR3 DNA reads TGTGCCAGCAGCTGGATCGTGGGGGAGGGAAACACCATATATTTT. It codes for CASSWIVGEGNTIYF.